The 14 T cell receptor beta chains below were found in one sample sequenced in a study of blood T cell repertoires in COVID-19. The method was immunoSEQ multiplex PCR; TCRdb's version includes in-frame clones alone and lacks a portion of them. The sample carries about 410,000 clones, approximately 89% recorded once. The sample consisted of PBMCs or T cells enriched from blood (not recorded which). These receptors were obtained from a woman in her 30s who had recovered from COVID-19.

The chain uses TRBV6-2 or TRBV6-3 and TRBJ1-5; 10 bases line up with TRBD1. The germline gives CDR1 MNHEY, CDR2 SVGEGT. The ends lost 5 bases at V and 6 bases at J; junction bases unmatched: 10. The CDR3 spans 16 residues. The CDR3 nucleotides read TGTGCCAGCAGTCCCCGGGACAGGGGTAGCGGTCAGCCCCAGCATTTT. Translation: CASSPRDRGSGQPQHF.

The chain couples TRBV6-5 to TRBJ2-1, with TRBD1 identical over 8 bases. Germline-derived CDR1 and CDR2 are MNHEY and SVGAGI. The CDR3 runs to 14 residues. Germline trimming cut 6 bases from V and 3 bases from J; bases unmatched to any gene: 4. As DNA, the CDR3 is TGTGCCAGCAGCCACAGGGGGATCTACAATGAGCAGTTCTTC. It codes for CASSHRGIYNEQFF.

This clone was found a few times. The CDR3 sequence is CASSLDGIYTGELFF. The CDR3 bases are TGTGCCAGCAGCTTAGACGGGATATACACCGGGGAGCTGTTTTTT. V usage is TRBV7-9 and J usage is TRBJ2-2; tentatively, D is TRBD2 (5 bases). The CDR3 is 15 amino acids. The ends were cut back, 1 base at V and 3 bases at J, with 9 bases in the middle. The germline V gene has CDR1 SEHNR and CDR2 FQNEAQ (reference sequence).

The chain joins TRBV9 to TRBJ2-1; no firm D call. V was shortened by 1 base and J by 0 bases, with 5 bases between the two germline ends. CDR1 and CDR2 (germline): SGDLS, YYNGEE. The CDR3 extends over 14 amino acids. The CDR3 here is CASSVYSSYNEQFF. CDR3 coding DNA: TGTGCCAGCAGCGTATACAGCTCCTACAATGAGCAGTTCTTC. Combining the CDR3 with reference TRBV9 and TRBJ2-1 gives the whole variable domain DSGVTQTPKHLITATGQRVTLRCSPRSGDLSVYWYQQSLDQGLQFLIQYYNGEERAKGNILERFSAQQFPDLHSELNLSSLELGDSALYFCASSVYSSYNEQFFGPGTRLTVL.

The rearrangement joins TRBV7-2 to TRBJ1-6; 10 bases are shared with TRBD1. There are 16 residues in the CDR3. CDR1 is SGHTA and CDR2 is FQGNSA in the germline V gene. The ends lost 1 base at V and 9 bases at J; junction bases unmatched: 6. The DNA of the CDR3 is TGTGCCAGCAGCTTAGTTTCGGGACAGGGGTTTTCACCCCTCCACTTT. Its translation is CASSLVSGQGFSPLHF.

The CDR3 coding sequence is TGTGCCAGCAGCCAAATGGGACAGGGGGGACACCAGCAGTTCTTC. This encodes CASSQMGQGGHQQFF. The J gene is TRBJ2-1, the V gene TRBV7-3; 11 bases are a match to TRBD1. This CDR3 is 15 amino acids long. The J segment lost 11 bases and the V segment lost 5 bases, leaving 11 bases of the junction unmatched. Germline V lookup: CDR1 SGHTA, CDR2 FQGTGA.

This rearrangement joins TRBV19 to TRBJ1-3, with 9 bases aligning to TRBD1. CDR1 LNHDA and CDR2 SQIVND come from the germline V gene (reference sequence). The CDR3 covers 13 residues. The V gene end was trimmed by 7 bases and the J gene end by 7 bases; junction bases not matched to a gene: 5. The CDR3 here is CASMGTGWNTIYF. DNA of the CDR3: TGTGCCAGTATGGGGACAGGGTGGAACACCATATATTTT.

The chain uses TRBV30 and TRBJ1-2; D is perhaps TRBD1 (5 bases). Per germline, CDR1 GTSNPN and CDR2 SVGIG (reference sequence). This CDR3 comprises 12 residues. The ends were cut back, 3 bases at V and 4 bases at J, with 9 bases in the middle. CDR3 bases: TGTGCCTGGAGATGGGGGGGCTATGGCTACACCTTC. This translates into CAWRWGGYGYTF.

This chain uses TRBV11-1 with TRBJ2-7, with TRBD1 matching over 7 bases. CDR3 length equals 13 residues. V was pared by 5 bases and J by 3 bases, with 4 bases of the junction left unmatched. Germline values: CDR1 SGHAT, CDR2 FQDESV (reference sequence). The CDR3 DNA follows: TGTGCCAGCAGCCTCAGGGACAGCTACGAGCAGTACTTC. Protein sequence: CASSLRDSYEQYF.

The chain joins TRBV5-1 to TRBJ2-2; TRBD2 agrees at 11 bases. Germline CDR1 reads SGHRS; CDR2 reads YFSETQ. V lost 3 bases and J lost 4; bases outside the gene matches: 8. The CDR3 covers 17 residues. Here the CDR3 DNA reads TGCGCCAGCAGCTCCACCACTAGCGGGGGAAGCACCGGGGAGCTGTTTTTT. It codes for CASSSTTSGGSTGELFF.

The CDR3 loop is CASSYLGGGNQPQHF. The CDR3 nucleotides read TGTGCCAGCAGTTATTTGGGGGGGGGCAATCAGCCCCAGCATTTT. The genes are TRBV28 and TRBJ1-5, with D maybe TRBD1 (5 bases). The ends were cut back, 4 bases at V and 2 bases at J, with 12 bases in the middle. The CDR3 has 15 amino acids. Germline-derived CDR1 and CDR2 are MDHEN and SYDVKM. Looking up the rest from reference TRBV28 and TRBJ1-5 gives the full variable domain: DVKVTQSSRYLVKRTGEKVFLECVQDMDHENMFWYRQDPGLGLRLIYFSYDVKMKEKGDIPEGYSVSREKKERFSLILESASTNQTSMYLCASSYLGGGNQPQHFGDGTRLSIL.

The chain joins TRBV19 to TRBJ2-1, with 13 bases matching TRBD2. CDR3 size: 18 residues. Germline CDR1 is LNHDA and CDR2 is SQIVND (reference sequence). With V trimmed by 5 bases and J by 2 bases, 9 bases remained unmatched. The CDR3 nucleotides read TGTGCCAGTAGTCTACATAGGACTAGCGGGAGCCCCTACAATGAGCAGTTCTTC. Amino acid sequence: CASSLHRTSGSPYNEQFF.

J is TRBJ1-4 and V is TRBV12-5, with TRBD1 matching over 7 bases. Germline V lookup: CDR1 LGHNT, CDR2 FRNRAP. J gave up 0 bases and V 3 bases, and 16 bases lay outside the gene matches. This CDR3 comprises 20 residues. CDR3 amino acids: CASGFRLDRATTATNEKLFF. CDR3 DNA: TGTGCTAGTGGTTTTCGCCTCGACAGGGCCACAACTGCAACTAATGAAAAACTGTTTTTT.

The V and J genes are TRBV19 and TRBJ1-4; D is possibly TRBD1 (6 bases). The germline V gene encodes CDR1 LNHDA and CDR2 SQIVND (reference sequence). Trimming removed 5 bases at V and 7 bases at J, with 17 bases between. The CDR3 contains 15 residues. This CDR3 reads CASSPRGLAPEKLFF. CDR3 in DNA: TGTGCCAGTAGTCCAAGGGGGTTGGCGCCTGAAAAACTGTTTTTT.